These 13 T cell receptor beta chains were all obtained from the same sample, sequenced in a study of T cells in Graves' hyperthyroidism and ophthalmopathy. TCR beta CDR3 regions were amplified from RNA transcripts. In the first-round RT-PCR of the TCR CDR3, the HTBI primer set was used. TCRdb recomputed calls from the multiplex PCR reads with MiXCR, one row per CDR3 protein. Among under 700,000 distinct CDR3 sequences listed, approximately 16% were seen once. The sequenced sample consisted of blood. Receptors were obtained from a woman under 30 with Graves' hyperthyroidism.

The V call is TRBV2, the J call TRBJ2-1, with D unclear. The CDR3 spans 12 residues. V lost 7 bases to trimming and J lost 8 bases, with 12 bases between them. Germline CDR1 and CDR2: SNHLY and FYNNEI. In nucleotides, the CDR3 is TGTGCCAGCAAAGGAGAAGGTTATGAGCAGTTCTTC. Residues: CASKGEGYEQFF.

This clonotype was recorded a few times. V and J are TRBV28 and TRBJ2-3; the match to TRBD2 covers 8 bases. The CDR3 consists of 16 residues. V lost 3 bases and J lost 8; bases outside the gene matches: 13. In germline, CDR1 is MDHEN, CDR2 SYDVKM. The CDR3 DNA is TGTGCCAGCAGTTTTGACGGGAGGGCCTCAGCAGGTACGCAGTATTTT. Translated: CASSFDGRASAGTQYF.

In this sample, this clonotype turned up many times. The chain links TRBV13 to TRBJ2-2; D may be TRBD2 (7 bases). CDR1 and CDR2 from the germline V gene are PRHDT and FYEKMQ (reference sequence). The V and J ends lost 5 bases and 4 bases respectively, with 17 bases between them. This CDR3 has 16 residues. CDR3 sequence: CASSRTGGRSTGELFF. CDR3 sequence (DNA): TGTGCCAGCAGCAGAACCGGGGGGCGCAGCACCGGGGAGCTGTTTTTT.

The CDR3 sequence is CASSLERVGEKLFF. CDR3 DNA: TGCGCCAGCAGCTTAGAAAGGGTAGGAGAAAAACTGTTTTTT. The genes are TRBV5-1 and TRBJ1-4; D remains unclear. This CDR3 spans 14 amino acids. Germline assignment: CDR1 SGHRS and CDR2 YFSETQ. Between the trimmed V and J ends, which lost 2 bases and 8 bases, there was a span of 13 bases.

A few counts support this clonotype. This chain uses TRBV15 with TRBJ2-3; D is possibly TRBD1 (6 bases). Germline-derived CDR1 and CDR2 are LNHNV and YYDKDF (reference sequence). V was pared by 0 bases and J by 2 bases, with 15 bases between. The CDR3 runs 17 residues. CDR3 sequence (DNA): TGTGCCACCAGCAGAGACCTGGGGGTGGGGGCCACAGATACGCAGTATTTT. It yields the protein CATSRDLGVGATDTQYF.

This clonotype was observed many times. The V call is TRBV20-1, the J call TRBJ1-5; D uncertain. CDR1 DFQATT and CDR2 SNEGSKA come from the germline V gene (reference sequence). The CDR3 covers 21 residues. V was shortened by 0 bases and J by 4 bases, with 31 bases between the two germline ends. The CDR3 loop reads CSAREFQAHSLVGRRNQPQHF. The DNA for the CDR3 is TGCAGTGCTAGAGAGTTTCAGGCACATAGCTTAGTTGGCAGGAGAAATCAGCCCCAGCATTTT.

This clonotype was seen ten or more times. This sequence joins TRBV11-3 and TRBJ1-2; D is perhaps TRBD1 (6 bases). There are 13 residues in the CDR3. Germline V gene data show CDR1 as SGHNT and CDR2 as YENEEA. Trimming cost V 1 base and J 3 bases, with 6 bases left between them. CDR3 in amino acids: CASSLGTDYGYTF. CDR3 sequence (DNA): TGTGCCAGCAGCTTAGGGACAGACTATGGCTACACCTTC.

This chain connects TRBV27 to TRBJ2-3, with 9 bases matching TRBD2. The CDR3 is 16 residues long. Looked up from germline, CDR1 is MNHEY and CDR2 is SMNVEV (reference sequence). J lost 2 bases, V lost 5 bases, and 8 bases had no gene match. DNA for the CDR3: TGTGCCAGCAGTCAAAGGACTAGCGCCTACACAGATACGCAGTATTTT. This translates into CASSQRTSAYTDTQYF.

Comment on this clonotype: This clone may be a read error of a much larger clone one base away. V gene TRBV2 combines with J gene TRBJ2-7, with TRBD2 matching 9 bases. The J call may not be correct, given that the DNA end is closer to TRBJ2-1. This CDR3 is built from 15 residues. Germline values: CDR1 SNHLY, CDR2 FYNNEI. CDR3 bases: TGTGCCAGCAGCTCACTTAGCGGGAGCTCCTACGAGCAGTTCTTC. It specifies CASSSLSGSSYEQFF.

In its sample, this clonotype was seen many times. The chain is built from TRBV11-2 and TRBJ2-5; D is possibly TRBD1 (6 bases). The CDR3 length is 15 residues. The germline V gene has CDR1 SGHAT and CDR2 FQNNGV. V shed 5 bases and J shed 2 bases, with 15 bases lying between them. The CDR3 DNA reads as TGTGCCAGCAGCCCGTTCCAGGGGAAACAAGAGACCCAGTACTTC. Its translation is CASSPFQGKQETQYF.

DNA of the CDR3: TGTGCCAGCAGTTTAGCCAGCCTCGGGGTTCGCAATCAGCCCCAGCATTTT. It specifies CASSLASLGVRNQPQHF. The chain has TRBV12-3 or TRBV12-4 and TRBJ1-5; no reliable D call. V dropped 0 bases and J dropped 2 bases, with 14 bases sitting between them. The CDR3 is 17 amino acids.

This clonotype has ten or more counts. This rearrangement joins TRBV7-2 to TRBJ2-7; 8 bases are a match to TRBD1. The germline V gene has CDR1 SGHTA and CDR2 FQGNSA. The CDR3 has 15 residues. The ends lost 1 base at V and 2 bases at J; junction bases unmatched: 4. CDR3 sequence (DNA): TGTGCCAGCAGCTTAGAGGGACAGGCGGCCTACGAGCAGTACTTC. Its protein is CASSLEGQAAYEQYF.

The table lists this clonotype with many counts. J is TRBJ1-5 and V is TRBV27; maybe TRBD1 (6 bases). CDR3 size: 14 residues. Between the trimmed V and J ends, which lost 4 bases and 7 bases, there was a span of 14 bases. Germline CDR1 reads MNHEY; CDR2 reads SMNVEV (reference sequence). DNA of the CDR3: TGTGCCAGCAGTTCCCCCGGTGGGGGCCAGCCCCAGCATTTT. Its translation: CASSSPGGGQPQHF.